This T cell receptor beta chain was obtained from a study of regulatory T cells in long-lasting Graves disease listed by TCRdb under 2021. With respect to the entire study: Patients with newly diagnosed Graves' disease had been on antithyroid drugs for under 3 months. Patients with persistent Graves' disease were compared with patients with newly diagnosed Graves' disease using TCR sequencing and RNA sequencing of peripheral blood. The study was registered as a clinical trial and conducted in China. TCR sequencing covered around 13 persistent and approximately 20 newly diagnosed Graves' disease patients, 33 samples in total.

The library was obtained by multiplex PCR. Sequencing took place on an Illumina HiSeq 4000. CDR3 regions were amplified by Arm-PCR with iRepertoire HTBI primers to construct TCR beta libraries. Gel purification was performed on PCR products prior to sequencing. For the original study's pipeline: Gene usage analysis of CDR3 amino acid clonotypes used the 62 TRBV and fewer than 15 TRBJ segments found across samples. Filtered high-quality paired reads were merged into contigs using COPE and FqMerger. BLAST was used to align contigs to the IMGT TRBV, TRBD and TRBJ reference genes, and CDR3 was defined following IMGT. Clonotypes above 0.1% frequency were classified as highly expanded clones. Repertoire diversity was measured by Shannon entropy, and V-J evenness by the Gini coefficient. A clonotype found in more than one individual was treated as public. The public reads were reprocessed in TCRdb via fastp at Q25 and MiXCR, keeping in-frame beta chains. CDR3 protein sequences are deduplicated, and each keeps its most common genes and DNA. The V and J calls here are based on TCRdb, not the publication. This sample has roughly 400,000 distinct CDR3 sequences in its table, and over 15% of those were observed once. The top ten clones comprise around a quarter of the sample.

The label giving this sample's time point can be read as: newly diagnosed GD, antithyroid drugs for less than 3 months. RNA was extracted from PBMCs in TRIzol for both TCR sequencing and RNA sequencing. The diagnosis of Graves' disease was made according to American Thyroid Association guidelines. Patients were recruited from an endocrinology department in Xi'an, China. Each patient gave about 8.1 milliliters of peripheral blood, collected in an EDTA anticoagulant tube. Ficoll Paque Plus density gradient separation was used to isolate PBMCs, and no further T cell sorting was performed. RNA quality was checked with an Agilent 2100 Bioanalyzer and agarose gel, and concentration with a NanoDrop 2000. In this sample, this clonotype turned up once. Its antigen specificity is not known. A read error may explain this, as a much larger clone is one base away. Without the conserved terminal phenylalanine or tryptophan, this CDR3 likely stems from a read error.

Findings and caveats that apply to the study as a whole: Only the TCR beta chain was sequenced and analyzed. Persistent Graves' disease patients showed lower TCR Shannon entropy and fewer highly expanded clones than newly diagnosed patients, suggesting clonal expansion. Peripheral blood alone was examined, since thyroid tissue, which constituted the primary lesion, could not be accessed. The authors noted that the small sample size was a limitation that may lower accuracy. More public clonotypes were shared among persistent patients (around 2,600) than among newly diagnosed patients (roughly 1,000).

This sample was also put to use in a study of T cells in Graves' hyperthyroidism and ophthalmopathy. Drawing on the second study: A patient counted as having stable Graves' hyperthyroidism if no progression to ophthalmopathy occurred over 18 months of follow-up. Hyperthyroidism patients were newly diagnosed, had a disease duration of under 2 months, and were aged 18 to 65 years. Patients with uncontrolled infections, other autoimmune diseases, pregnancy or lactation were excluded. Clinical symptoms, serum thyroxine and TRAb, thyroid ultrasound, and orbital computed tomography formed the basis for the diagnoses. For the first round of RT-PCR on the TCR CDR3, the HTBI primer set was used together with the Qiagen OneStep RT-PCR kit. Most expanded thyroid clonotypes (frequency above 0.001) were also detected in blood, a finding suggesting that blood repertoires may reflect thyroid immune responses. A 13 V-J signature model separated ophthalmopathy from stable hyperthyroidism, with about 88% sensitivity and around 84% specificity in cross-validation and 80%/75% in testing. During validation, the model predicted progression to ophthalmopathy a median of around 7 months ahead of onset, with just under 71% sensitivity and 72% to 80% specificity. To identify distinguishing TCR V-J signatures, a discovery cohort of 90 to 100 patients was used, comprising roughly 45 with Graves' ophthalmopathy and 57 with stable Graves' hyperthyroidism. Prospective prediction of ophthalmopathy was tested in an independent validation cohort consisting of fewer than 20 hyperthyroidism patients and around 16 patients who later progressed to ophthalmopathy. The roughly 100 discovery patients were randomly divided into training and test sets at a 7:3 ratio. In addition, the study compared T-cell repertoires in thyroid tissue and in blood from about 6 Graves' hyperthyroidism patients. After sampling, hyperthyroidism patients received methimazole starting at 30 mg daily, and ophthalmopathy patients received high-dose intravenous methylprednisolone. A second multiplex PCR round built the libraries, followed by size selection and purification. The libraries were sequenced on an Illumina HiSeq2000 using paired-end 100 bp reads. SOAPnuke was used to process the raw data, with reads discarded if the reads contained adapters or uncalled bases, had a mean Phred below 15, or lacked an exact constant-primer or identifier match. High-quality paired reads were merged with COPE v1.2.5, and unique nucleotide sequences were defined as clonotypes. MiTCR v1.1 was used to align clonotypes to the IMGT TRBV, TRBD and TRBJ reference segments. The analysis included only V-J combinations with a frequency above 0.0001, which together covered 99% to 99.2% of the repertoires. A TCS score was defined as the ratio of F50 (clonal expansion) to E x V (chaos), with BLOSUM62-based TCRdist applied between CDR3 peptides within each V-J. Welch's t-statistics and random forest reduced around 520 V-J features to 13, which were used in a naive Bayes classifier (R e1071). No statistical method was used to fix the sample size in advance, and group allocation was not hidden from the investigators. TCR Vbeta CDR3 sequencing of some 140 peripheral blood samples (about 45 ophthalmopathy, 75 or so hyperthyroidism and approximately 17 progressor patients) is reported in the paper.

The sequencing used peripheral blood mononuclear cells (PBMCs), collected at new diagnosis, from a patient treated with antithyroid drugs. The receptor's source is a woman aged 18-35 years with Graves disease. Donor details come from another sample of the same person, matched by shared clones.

CDR3 protein: CASSHPIGVQREYTDTQYL. The DNA sequence is TGTGCCAGCAGCCATCCCATTGGTGTCCAGCGGGAGTACACAGATACGCAGTATCTT. The V and J genes are TRBV6-1 and TRBJ2-3, with TRBD2 matching 8 junction bases. V has 6 bases trimmed and J has 2 bases trimmed; junction bases matching no gene number 19. According to the germline V gene, CDR1 reads MNHNS and CDR2 reads SASEGT. The CDR3 comprises 19 residues, both ends counted. The kept DNA is CDR3 alone, 57 bases in frame from the first base.